This entry lists 23 T cell receptor beta chains sequenced from one sample in a study of blood T cell repertoires in COVID-19. Data came from immunoSEQ multiplex PCR; TCRdb stores just in-frame clones and leaves some out. Of 150,000 or so clones listed, more than 75% are singletons. The sequenced sample was peripheral blood. The receptors stem from a man aged 55 to 69 with active or convalescent COVID-19.

V usage is TRBV6-1 and J usage is TRBJ1-3, with 7 nucleotides matching TRBD1. Germline trimming cut 3 bases from V and 3 bases from J; bases unmatched to any gene: 2. The germline CDR1 and CDR2 sequences are MNHNS and SASEGT. This CDR3 has 14 residues. The CDR3 here is CASSEAGGGNTIYF. The CDR3 region has the DNA TGTGCCAGCAGTGAGGCAGGGGGTGGAAACACCATATATTTT.

V is TRBV5-1 and J is TRBJ1-5, with D uncertain. V lost 2 bases and J 2 bases, leaving 8 bases between the germline ends. The CDR3 loop spans 14 amino acids. The V gene's germline CDR1 is SGHRS and CDR2 YFSETQ. CDR3 nucleotides: TGCGCCAGCAGCTTCGAGTTTGGCAATCAGCCCCAGCATTTT. Translation: CASSFEFGNQPQHF.

The CDR3 sequence: CASSEAISQNQPQHF. The CDR3 region has the DNA TGTGCCAGCAGTGAAGCGATCAGTCAGAATCAGCCCCAGCATTTT. The chain carries TRBV6-1 and TRBJ1-5; D is unresolved. From germline, CDR1 is MNHNS and CDR2 SASEGT. The V and J ends lost 0 bases and 4 bases respectively, with 10 bases between them. The CDR3 length is 15 residues.

In nucleotides, the CDR3 is TGTGCCATCAGTGAGGACAGGGGGCAAGGTAATCAGCCCCAGCATTTT. Its protein is CAISEDRGQGNQPQHF. The chain is built from TRBV10-3 and TRBJ1-5, with 10 bases identical to TRBD1. With V trimmed by 2 bases and J by 4 bases, 5 bases remained unmatched. Per the germline V gene, CDR1 is ENHRY and CDR2 is SYGVKD. The CDR3 runs 16 residues.

The rearrangement links TRBV6-2 or TRBV6-3 to TRBJ2-1; TRBD2 is a possible D gene (5 bases). CDR3 size: 16 residues. Germline CDR1 reads MNHEY; CDR2 reads SVGEGT. V shed 4 bases and J shed 6 bases, with 19 bases lying between them. The CDR3 nucleotides read TGTGCCAGCAGTTCCCGACTATACCAAAATCTCAATGAGCAGTTCTTC. This gives the protein CASSSRLYQNLNEQFF.

This chain uses TRBV18 with TRBJ2-1, with 7 bases that match TRBD2. Trimming at V came to 6 bases and at J to 0 bases, leaving 17 bases not matched to a gene. The germline V gene encodes CDR1 KGHSH and CDR2 LQKENI. The CDR3 covers 19 residues. The CDR3 loop reads CASSPPPSTSRSSYNEQFF. The CDR3 bases are TGTGCCAGCTCGCCCCCTCCCTCGACTAGCCGAAGCTCCTACAATGAGCAGTTCTTC.

The rearrangement joins TRBV5-1 to TRBJ2-5, with D perhaps TRBD2 (5 bases). Germline V lookup: CDR1 SGHRS, CDR2 YFSETQ. This CDR3 comprises 16 residues. The V end lost 0 bases, the J end lost 3 bases, and 15 bases lay between the germline ends. As DNA, the CDR3 is TGCGCCAGCAGCTTGGTTCAGCGGCCCATTAAAGAGACCCAGTACTTC. Its protein product is CASSLVQRPIKETQYF.

CDR3 coding DNA: TGTGCCAGCAGCTTAGCGTTAGTATTACAAGAGACCCAGTACTTC. Encoded protein: CASSLALVLQETQYF. This chain connects TRBV7-6 to TRBJ2-5; the D is unclear. With 0 bases removed from V and 2 bases from J, the gap between germline ends came to 10 bases. CDR1 is SGHVS, CDR2 FNYEAQ, per germline. The CDR3 spans 15 residues. Variable domain in full (rest from reference TRBV7-6 and TRBJ2-5): GAGVSQSPRYKVTKRGQDVALRCDPISGHVSLYWYRQALGQGPEFLTYFNYEAQQDKSGLPNDRFSAERPEGSISTLTIQRTEQRDSAMYRCASSLALVLQETQYFGPGTRLLVL.

This chain uses TRBV19 with TRBJ2-6; 15 nucleotides align to TRBD2. The germline V gene has CDR1 LNHDA and CDR2 SQIVND (reference sequence). The CDR3 sequence is 21 residues long. Germline trimming cut 5 bases from V and 0 bases from J; bases unmatched to any gene: 11. CDR3 protein: CASSVGLAGGLTPSGANVLTF. For the CDR3, the DNA is TGTGCCAGTAGTGTGGGACTAGCGGGGGGACTGACGCCCTCTGGGGCCAACGTCCTGACTTTC.

The chain has TRBV28 and TRBJ1-1; a weak D match, TRBD1 (5 bases). Per germline, CDR1 MDHEN and CDR2 SYDVKM. The CDR3 loop spans 16 amino acids. V lost 5 bases, J lost 1 base, and 17 bases lay in between. CDR3 amino acids: CASSLQGGRWNTEAFF. CDR3 sequence (DNA): TGTGCCAGCAGTCTCCAGGGAGGACGATGGAACACTGAAGCTTTCTTT.

The chain carries TRBV15 and TRBJ2-1, with 8 bases identical to TRBD2. In germline, CDR1 is LNHNV, CDR2 YYDKDF (reference sequence). V lost 8 bases, J lost 0 bases, and 3 bases stayed unmatched. The CDR3 covers 14 residues. CDR3 in amino acids: CATRAGVSYNEQFF. In nucleotides, the CDR3 is TGTGCCACCCGAGCGGGAGTCTCCTACAATGAGCAGTTCTTC.

The chain couples TRBV6-5 to TRBJ1-2; 12 bases match TRBD1. This CDR3 contains 16 residues. The germline CDR1 and CDR2 sequences are MNHEY and SVGAGI. V shed 4 bases and J 7 bases; nucleotides not matched to a gene: 10. The CDR3 sequence is CASSSPRDRGLSGYTF. The DNA for the CDR3 is TGTGCCAGCAGTTCCCCCCGGGACAGGGGGCTGAGTGGCTACACCTTC.

The V call is TRBV19, the J call TRBJ1-1; tentatively, D is TRBD1 (6 bases). Between the trimmed V and J ends, which lost 7 bases and 0 bases, there was a span of 12 bases. CDR1 and CDR2 (germline): LNHDA, SQIVND (reference sequence). The CDR3 runs 14 residues. CDR3 amino acids: CASKPTGMNTEAFF. The CDR3 DNA follows: TGTGCCAGTAAACCGACAGGCATGAACACTGAAGCTTTCTTT.

The chain couples TRBV19 to TRBJ1-2, with a tentative D call TRBD1 (5 bases). The CDR3 loop spans 13 amino acids. Deletions cut 5 bases from V and 2 bases from J, with 9 bases between. The germline CDR1 and CDR2 sequences are LNHDA and SQIVND (reference sequence). The CDR3 region has the DNA TGTGCCAGTAGTCCCGGACACAACTATGGCTACACCTTC. It codes for CASSPGHNYGYTF.

The chain recombines TRBV5-8 with TRBJ1-2; D gene unclear. The germline V and J ends were trimmed by 6 bases and 0 bases, with 15 bases remaining between them. The CDR3 spans 15 residues. Germline assignment: CDR1 SGHTS and CDR2 YDEGEE. This CDR3 reads CASTPSGEANYGYTF. CDR3 coding DNA: TGTGCCAGCACCCCAAGCGGGGAGGCTAACTATGGCTACACCTTC.

The chain uses TRBV18 and TRBJ2-3, with 10 bases fitting TRBD2. CDR1 is KGHSH and CDR2 is LQKENI in the germline V gene. After removal of 3 bases from V and 2 bases from J, the junction contained 5 bases not matched to a gene. The CDR3 has 16 residues. The CDR3, as DNA: TGTGCCAGCTCACCTTTGCTAGCGGGGGTCACAGATACGCAGTATTTT. Amino acid sequence: CASSPLLAGVTDTQYF.

The chain recombines TRBV12-3 or TRBV12-4 with TRBJ1-1; D remains ambiguous. CDR3 length: 10 amino acids. V lost 10 bases to trimming and J lost 5 bases, with 8 bases between them. The CDR3 is CATLMTEAFF. The CDR3 DNA sequence: TGTGCCACCCTAATGACTGAAGCTTTCTTT.

This chain uses TRBV7-2 with TRBJ1-2; 7 bases align to TRBD1. The CDR3 sequence is 13 residues long. From germline, CDR1 is SGHTA and CDR2 FQGNSA. V lost 6 bases to trimming and J lost 5 bases; unmatched junction nucleotides: 6. The CDR3 is CASRQTGTYGYTF. CDR3 sequence (DNA): TGTGCCAGCAGGCAGACAGGGACATATGGCTACACCTTC.

This chain joins TRBV25-1 and TRBJ2-1, with D perhaps matching TRBD1 (6 bases). Germline values: CDR1 MGHDK, CDR2 SYGVNS. The CDR3 totals 15 residues. V was trimmed by 3 bases and J by 6 bases, leaving 15 bases between them. For the CDR3, the DNA is TGTGCCAGCAGTGATCCCCCCACAGGGACCAATGAGCAGTTCTTC. Encoded protein: CASSDPPTGTNEQFF.

This chain uses TRBV19 with TRBJ1-1; 10 bases fit TRBD1. The trim removed 6 bases at V and 4 bases at J, leaving 11 bases unmatched. This CDR3 comprises 16 residues. Germline-derived CDR1 and CDR2 are LNHDA and SQIVND (reference sequence). The CDR3: CASRKGTGTGATEAFF. CDR3 sequence (DNA): TGTGCCAGTAGAAAAGGAACCGGGACAGGGGCCACTGAAGCTTTCTTT.

This sequence joins TRBV5-4 and TRBJ2-3; D might be TRBD2 (5 bases). Per germline, CDR1 SGHNT and CDR2 YYREEE (reference sequence). CDR3 length: 15 residues. Deletions cut 0 bases from V and 5 bases from J, with 13 bases between. The DNA for the CDR3 is TGTGCCAGCAGCTTGGGGGAGAATGGAGGAGATACGCAGTATTTT. Translating it yields CASSLGENGGDTQYF.

V and J are TRBV27 and TRBJ1-2, with TRBD1 matching over 10 bases. After removal of 5 bases from V and 10 bases from J, the junction contained 16 bases not matched to a gene. This CDR3 region has 16 residues. Germline CDR1 and CDR2: MNHEY and SMNVEV (reference sequence). CDR3 in DNA: TGTGCCAGCAGTCCCTCACTGGGACAGGGGAGTTTAGACTACACCTTC. It translates to CASSPSLGQGSLDYTF.

The table lists this clone with a count of one. This rearrangement joins TRBV2 to TRBJ1-3, with D perhaps matching TRBD1 (5 bases). The germline CDR1 and CDR2 sequences are SNHLY and FYNNEI. V was trimmed by 4 bases and J by 0 bases, leaving 13 bases between them. The CDR3 is 16 residues long. The CDR3 DNA sequence: TGTGCCAGCAGTGTAACACAGGCTAGCTCTGGAAACACCATATATTTT. Its translation is CASSVTQASSGNTIYF.